The present T cell receptor beta chain was sequenced within a study of tumor-infiltrating lymphocytes in oesophageal squamous cell carcinoma. CDR1 and CDR2 from the germline V gene are SGHAT and FQNNGV. This CDR3 is built from 14 residues. Trimming shortened V by 3 bases and J by 5 bases, and 10 bases separated the two germline ends. This clonotype was recorded many times. One entry per CDR3 protein, called by TCRdb with MiXCR from the PCR reads. The sample lists approximately 17,000 distinct CDR3 sequences, less than 55% seen once, with about two fifths in the top ten. The rearrangement links TRBV11-2 to TRBJ2-2; maybe TRBD2 (5 bases). The clonotype comes from a female donor with esophageal squamous cell carcinoma. The specimen was blood. Written as DNA, the CDR3 is TGTGCCAGCAGCTTGAATGGGAGAACCGGGGAGCTGTTTTTT. Translation gives CASSLNGRTGELFF.